The T cell receptor beta chain described here comes from a study of OX40 agonist ivuxolimab in advanced cancers. This clone has only one observation. The CDR3 runs 15 residues. Germline CDR1 is LNHNV and CDR2 is YYDKDF (reference sequence). Using immunoSEQ multiplex PCR, the repertoire was profiled, and TCRdb retains in-frame clones only, with some absent. The sample records 55,000 to 90,000 clones, just over 85% being singletons. The V call is TRBV15, the J call TRBJ2-5, with 10 bases aligning to TRBD1. The J call is uncertain, as TRBJ2-7 better fits the DNA end. The material was CD4+ or CD8+ T cells sorted from blood, obtained in a trial of the OX40 agonist ivuxolimab. This receptor was identified in an adult with an advanced solid tumor such as melanoma, head and neck, liver or kidney cancer. The DNA of the CDR3 is TGTGCCACCAGCAGACCCGGGACAGGGGCCTACGAGCAGTACTTC. Translation gives CATSRPGTGAYEQYF.